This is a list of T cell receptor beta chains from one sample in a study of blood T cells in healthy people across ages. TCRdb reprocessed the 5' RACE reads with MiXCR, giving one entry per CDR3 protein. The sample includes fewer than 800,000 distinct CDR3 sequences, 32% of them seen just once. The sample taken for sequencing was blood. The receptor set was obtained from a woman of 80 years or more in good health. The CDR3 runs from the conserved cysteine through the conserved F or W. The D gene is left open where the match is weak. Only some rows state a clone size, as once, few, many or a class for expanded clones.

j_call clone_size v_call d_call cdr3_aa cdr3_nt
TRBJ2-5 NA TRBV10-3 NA CAISVRTNQETQYF TGTGCCATCAGTGTCAGGACAAACCAAGAGACCCAGTACTTC
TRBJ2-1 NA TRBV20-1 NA CSARGGFINEQFF TGCAGTGCTAGAGGGGGCTTCATCAATGAGCAGTTCTTC
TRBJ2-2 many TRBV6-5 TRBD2 CASRATSGAGELFF TGTGCCAGCAGGGCGACTAGCGGGGCTGGGGAGCTGTTTTTT
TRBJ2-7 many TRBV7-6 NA CASSLRDGIYEQYF TGTGCCAGCAGCTTACGAGACGGTATCTACGAGCAGTACTTC
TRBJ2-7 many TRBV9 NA CASSVGADSYEQYF TGTGCCAGCAGCGTAGGGGCAGACTCCTACGAGCAGTACTTC
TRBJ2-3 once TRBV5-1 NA CASSPTMDTQYF TGCGCCAGCAGCCCCACCATGGATACGCAGTATTTT
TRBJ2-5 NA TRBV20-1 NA CSARDRVGETQYF TGCAGTGCTAGAGACAGGGTGGGCGAGACCCAGTACTTC
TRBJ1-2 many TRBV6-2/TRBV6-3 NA CASSYSPGRGYTF TGTGCCAGCAGTTACTCGCCAGGGCGAGGCTACACCTTC
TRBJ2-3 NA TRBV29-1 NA CSARGGYNTDTQYF TGCAGCGCCCGGGGCGGGTACAACACAGATACGCAGTATTTT
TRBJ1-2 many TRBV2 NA CASRNRENYGYTF TGTGCCAGCAGAAACAGGGAGAACTATGGCTACACCTTC
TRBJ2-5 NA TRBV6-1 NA CASGSSFRETQYF TGTGCCAGTGGGTCCTCTTTTAGGGAGACCCAGTACTTC
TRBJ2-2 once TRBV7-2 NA CANSPGSNTGELFF TGTGCCAACAGCCCGGGAAGTAACACCGGGGAGCTGTTTTTT
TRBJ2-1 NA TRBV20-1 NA CSARRAEASNEQFF TGCAGTGCCCGTCGAGCGGAGGCCTCAAATGAGCAGTTCTTC
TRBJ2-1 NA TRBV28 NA CASSLAQGLNNEQFF TGTGCCAGCAGTTTGGCACAGGGCCTTAACAATGAGCAGTTCTTC
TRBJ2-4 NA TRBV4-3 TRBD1 CASSPDRGVKNIQYF TGCGCCAGCAGTCCGGACAGGGGTGTCAAAAACATTCAGTACTTC
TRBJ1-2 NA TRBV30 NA CAWSPEVNYGYTF TGTGCCTGGAGCCCCGAGGTTAACTATGGCTACACCTTC
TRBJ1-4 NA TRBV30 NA CAWRTWGKLFF TGTGCCTGGAGGACATGGGGAAAACTGTTTTTT
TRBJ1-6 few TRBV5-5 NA CASTRAARLNSPPHF TGTGCCAGCACCCGAGCGGCGCGTCTTAATTCACCCCCCCACTTT
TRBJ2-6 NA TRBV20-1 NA CSARVVLASGANVLTF TGCAGTGCTAGAGTGGTGTTGGCCTCTGGGGCCAACGTCCTGACTTTC
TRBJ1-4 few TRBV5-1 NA CASSFLSLDGEKLFF TGCGCCAGCAGCTTCCTATCACTGGATGGTGAAAAACTGTTTTTT
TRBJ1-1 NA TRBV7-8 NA CVSSLGQGNTEAFF TGTGTCAGCAGCCTCGGGCAGGGTAACACTGAAGCTTTCTTT
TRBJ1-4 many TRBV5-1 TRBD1 CASSLAGTGVEKLFF TGCGCCAGCAGCTTGGCCGGGACAGGGGTTGAAAAACTGTTTTTT
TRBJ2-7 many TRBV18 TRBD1 CASSPGQGPYEQYF TGTGCCAGCAGTCCGGGACAGGGGCCGTACGAGCAGTACTTC
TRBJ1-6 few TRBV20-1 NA CSARGQGIGNSPLHF TGCAGTGCTAGAGGGCAGGGAATTGGTAATTCACCCCTCCACTTT
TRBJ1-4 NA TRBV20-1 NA CSAREVLTNEKLFF TGCAGTGCTAGAGAAGTATTAACTAATGAAAAACTGTTTTTT
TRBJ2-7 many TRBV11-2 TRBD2 CASSLVEGGYEQYF TGTGCCAGCAGCTTAGTAGAGGGAGGGTACGAGCAGTACTTC
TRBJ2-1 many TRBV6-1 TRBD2 CASSSGRLAPEQFF TGTGCCAGCTCTTCAGGGAGACTAGCGCCTGAGCAGTTCTTC
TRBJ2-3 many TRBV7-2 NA CASSLTPRNTDTQYF TGTGCCAGCAGCCTCACCCCCCGTAACACAGATACGCAGTATTTT
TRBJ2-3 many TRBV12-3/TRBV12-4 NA CASSLGIGTRVRTDTQYF TGTGCCAGCAGTTTAGGGATTGGTACTAGGGTGCGCACAGATACGCAGTATTTT
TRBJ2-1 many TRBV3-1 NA CASSHGSPEQFF TGTGCCAGCAGCCATGGGTCTCCTGAGCAGTTCTTC
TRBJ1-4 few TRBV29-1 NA CSVAYRINEKLFF TGCAGCGTTGCCTACAGGATTAATGAAAAACTGTTTTTT
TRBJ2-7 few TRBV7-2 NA CASSLRDSAYNEQYF TGTGCCAGCAGCCTACGAGACTCAGCCTACAATGAGCAGTACTTC
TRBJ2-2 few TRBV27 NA CASSAGAYGELFF TGTGCCAGCAGTGCCGGGGCTTACGGGGAGCTGTTTTTT
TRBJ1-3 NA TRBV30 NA CAWSLQGIENTIYF TGTGCCTGGAGCTTGCAGGGTATAGAAAACACCATATATTTT
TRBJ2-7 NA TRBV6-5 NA CASRETGSTLNEQYF TGTGCCAGCAGAGAGACCGGATCGACGCTTAACGAGCAGTACTTC
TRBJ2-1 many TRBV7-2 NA CASSPLSGNEQFF TGTGCCAGCAGCCCGCTATCGGGCAATGAGCAGTTCTTC
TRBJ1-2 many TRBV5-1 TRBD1 CASSPGDRVIYGYTF TGCGCCAGCAGCCCGGGGGACAGGGTGATCTATGGCTACACCTTC
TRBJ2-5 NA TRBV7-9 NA CASSPTVYQETQYF TGTGCCAGCAGCCCGACTGTATACCAAGAGACCCAGTACTTC
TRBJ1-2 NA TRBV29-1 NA CSVEMDYGYTF TGCAGCGTTGAAATGGACTATGGCTACACCTTC
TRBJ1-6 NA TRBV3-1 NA CASSQDRVRNSPLHF TGTGCCAGCAGCCAAGACAGGGTACGGAATTCACCCCTCCACTTT
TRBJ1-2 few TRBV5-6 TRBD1 CASSFLDRDGYTF TGTGCCAGCAGCTTCCTGGACAGGGACGGCTACACCTTC
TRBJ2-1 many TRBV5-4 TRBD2 CASSPVAGAPEGEQFF TGTGCCAGCAGTCCCGTAGCGGGGGCGCCGGAGGGTGAGCAGTTCTTC
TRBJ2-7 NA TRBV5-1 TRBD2 CASSFGSGFYNEQYF TGCGCCAGCAGCTTCGGTAGCGGGTTCTACAATGAGCAGTACTTC
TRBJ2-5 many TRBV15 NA CATSRGANQETQYF TGTGCCACCAGCAGAGGGGCCAACCAAGAGACCCAGTACTTC
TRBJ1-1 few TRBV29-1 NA CSVEVGSKGTETFF TGCAGCGTCGAAGTTGGCAGTAAGGGAACTGAAACTTTCTTT